The clone carrying this TCR beta chain was recorded a few times. Its antigen remains unidentified. Relying on iRepertoire HTBI primers and Arm-PCR of CDR3 regions, the team built TCR beta libraries. TCRdb ran MiXCR on the multiplex PCR reads and lists one entry per CDR3 protein. In the table there are roughly 430,000 distinct CDR3 sequences, around 23% of which are singletons. This sample stems from a study of regulatory T cells in long-lasting Graves disease. Study as a whole: Persistent Graves' disease meant over 5 years of antithyroid drugs with positive TSH receptor antibodies.

Study-wide results and caveats: Whereas new patients shared about a thousand public clonotypes, persistent patients shared more, at about 2,500.

Time point specified: persistent/refractory GD, antithyroid drugs over 5 years with positive TRAb. PBMC RNA served as the TCR library source. The CDR3 totals 14 residues. Looked up from germline, CDR1 is SQVTM and CDR2 is ANQGSEA. With 6 bases removed from V and 2 bases from J, the gap between germline ends came to 17 bases. The sequence came from a female donor with Graves disease. The V gene is TRBV29-1, the J gene TRBJ2-7, with D possibly being TRBD1 (5 bases). The sequencing used peripheral blood mononuclear cells (PBMCs), collected when the disease was refractory, from a patient treated with antithyroid drugs. The CDR3 DNA follows: TGCAGCGTCCAAGGGGTATTAGGGGCCTACGAGCAGTACTTC. Residues: CSVQGVLGAYEQYF.